The entry that follows covers one TCR beta chain sequence. What it binds is not known. Trimming stripped 5 bases from V and 4 bases from J, with 20 bases between. This CDR3 has 16 amino acids. The germline CDR1 and CDR2 sequences are SGHAT and FQNNGV. Some clones are missing from TCRdb's copy, which holds only in-frame ones; the method was immunoSEQ multiplex PCR. The sample lists approximately 50,000 clones, 93% occurring once. This sample stems from a study of siplizumab effects on memory and regulatory T cells. Findings of the study overall: Siplizumab produced a significant reduction in alloreactive sequences that were traceable to unstimulated CD4+ memory cells. The alloreactive clones that mapped to unstimulated subsets made up only a minor fraction. Mean Treg-derived proportions of mappable alloreactive CD4+ clones were around 72% for siplizumab and about 28% for controls.

The sequence came from a human donor in good health. The gene calls are TRBV11-2 and TRBJ1-2; D is unclear. Specimen: CD8+ T cells sorted from blood. CDR3 residues: CASSQGGRVSGYGYTF. The CDR3 DNA is TGTGCCAGCAGCCAAGGAGGTAGGGTCTCGGGCTATGGCTACACCTTC.